This T cell receptor (beta chain) derives from a study of blood T cells in healthy people across ages. Study-level results: It was found that TCR beta diversity correlated strongly with the percentage of naive T cells.

It was with a sample-barcoded 5' primer and a J-beta primer mix that a second PCR of roughly 7 to 11 cycles was run. A template-switch adaptor with 12 random nucleotides tagged each cDNA molecule. Via MiXCR, TCRdb re-called the 5' RACE reads, giving one row per CDR3 protein. Among roughly 2 million distinct CDR3 sequences listed, roughly 49% were seen once. Germline V lookup: CDR1 SGHDT, CDR2 YYEEEE. The CDR3 has 15 residues. J lost 6 bases, V lost 4 bases, and 12 bases had no gene match. As concerns this clonotype: Its target is not known.

The genes are TRBV5-6 and TRBJ1-2; 7 bases agree with TRBD1. The origin of this receptor is a woman aged 40 to 55 in good health. Sequencing was performed on blood. CDR3 amino acids: CASSPRTGEVDGYTF. As DNA, the CDR3 is TGTGCCAGCAGCCCACGGACAGGCGAGGTGGATGGCTACACCTTC.